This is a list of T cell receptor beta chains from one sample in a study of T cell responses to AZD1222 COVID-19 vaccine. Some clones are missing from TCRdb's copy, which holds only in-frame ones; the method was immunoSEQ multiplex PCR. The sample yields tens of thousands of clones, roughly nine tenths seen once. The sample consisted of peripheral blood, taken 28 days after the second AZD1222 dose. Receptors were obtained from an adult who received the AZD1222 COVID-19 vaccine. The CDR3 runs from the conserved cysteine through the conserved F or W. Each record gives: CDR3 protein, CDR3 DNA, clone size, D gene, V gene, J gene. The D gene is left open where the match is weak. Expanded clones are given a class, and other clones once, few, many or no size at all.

CASSSRDTASETQYF	TGTGCCAGCAGCTCCCGGGACACAGCCTCGGAGACCCAGTACTTC	.	.	TRBV7-6	TRBJ2-5
CASSFNFDRATYEQYF	TGTGCCAGCAGTTTCAACTTCGACAGGGCAACCTACGAGCAGTACTTC	.	TRBD1	TRBV28	TRBJ2-7
CASSHKGYSNQPQHF	TGTGCCAGCAGTCATAAGGGCTATAGCAATCAGCCCCAGCATTTT	.	.	TRBV28	TRBJ1-5
CASSRSGSEKLFF	TGTGCCAGCTCCAGAAGTGGAAGTGAAAAACTGTTTTTT	.	.	TRBV18	TRBJ1-4
CASSFTGRNTEAFF	TGTGCCAGCAGCTTCACAGGGAGGAACACTGAAGCTTTCTTT	.	.	TRBV5-6	TRBJ1-1
CATSRLTVNYGYTF	TGTGCCACCAGCAGACTGACGGTTAACTATGGCTACACCTTC	.	.	TRBV15	TRBJ1-2
CASSLSIGLTDTQYF	TGTGCCAGCAGTTTATCGATCGGGTTAACAGATACGCAGTATTTT	.	.	TRBV27	TRBJ2-3
CASSAGKGNTEAFF	TGTGCCAGCAGCGCAGGGAAGGGGAACACTGAAGCTTTCTTT	.	.	TRBV2	TRBJ1-1
CASGWQKLFF	TGTGCCAGCGGTTGGCAAAAACTGTTTTTT	once	.	TRBV28	TRBJ1-4
CASSESYQPQHF	TGCGCCAGCAGTGAGTCGTATCAGCCCCAGCATTTT	once	.	TRBV10-2	TRBJ1-5
CASQRGSSGNTIYF	TGCGCCAGTCAGCGGGGGAGCTCTGGAAACACCATATATTTT	.	.	TRBV5-1	TRBJ1-3
CASSLKGGNTIYF	TGTGCCAGCAGTTTGAAGGGAGGAAACACCATATATTTT	.	.	TRBV12-3/TRBV12-4	TRBJ1-3
CASSLLRTGELFF	TGCGCCAGCAGCTTACTACGCACCGGGGAGCTGTTTTTT	.	.	TRBV5-1	TRBJ2-2
CASSLQGKGSQPQHF	TGTGCCAGCAGCTTACAAGGGAAGGGTAGCCAGCCCCAGCATTTT	.	.	TRBV7-2	TRBJ1-5
CASSLVGGRSTEAFF	TGTGCCAGCAGCTTAGTAGGGGGGCGCAGCACTGAAGCTTTCTTT	.	.	TRBV7-2	TRBJ1-1
CASSTQGQAYEQYF	TGTGCCAGCAGCACTCAGGGACAGGCCTACGAGCAGTACTTC	.	TRBD1	TRBV9	TRBJ2-7
CASNTPGGGTDTQYF	TGCGCCAGCAACACCCCGGGGGGGGGCACAGATACGCAGTATTTT	.	TRBD2	TRBV4-1	TRBJ2-3
CAISALPASTNEKLFF	TGTGCCATCAGCGCTCTACCCGCCTCAACTAATGAAAAACTGTTTTTT	.	.	TRBV10-3	TRBJ1-4
CASSYRMENLDQPQHF	TGTGCCAGCAGTTACAGGATGGAAAACCTCGATCAGCCCCAGCATTTT	.	.	TRBV6-2/TRBV6-3	TRBJ1-5
CASSSSGGSYNEQFF	TGTGCCAGCAGTTCTAGCGGGGGTTCCTACAATGAGCAGTTCTTC	.	TRBD2	TRBV6-4	TRBJ2-1
CASSVDRGNYGYTF	TGTGCCAGCAGTGTGGACAGGGGAAACTATGGCTACACCTTC	.	TRBD1	TRBV2	TRBJ1-2
CAILASRVLNTEAFF	TGTGCCATCCTAGCGTCCAGGGTATTGAACACTGAAGCTTTCTTT	.	.	TRBV10-3	TRBJ1-1
CASSLSGTGADTIYF	TGTGCCAGCAGTCTGTCCGGGACAGGAGCGGACACCATATATTTT	.	TRBD1	TRBV7-8	TRBJ1-3
CATSLGTDTQYF	TGTGCCACCAGCCTCGGCACAGATACGCAGTATTTT	.	.	TRBV15	TRBJ2-3
CASSPGPGGDTEAFF	TGTGCCAGCAGCCCGGGACCGGGAGGGGACACTGAAGCTTTCTTT	.	.	TRBV7-9	TRBJ1-1
CASSLGTVNSPLHF	TGTGCCAGCAGCTTAGGGACAGTTAATTCACCCCTCCACTTT	few	.	TRBV7-2	TRBJ1-6
CASSEAWGGSYEQYF	TGTGCCAGCAGTGAAGCATGGGGGGGATCCTACGAGCAGTACTTC	.	TRBD2	TRBV6-1	TRBJ2-7
CASSSAGDNSPLHF	TGTGCCAGCAGCTCGGCGGGAGATAATTCACCCCTCCACTTT	.	.	TRBV7-8	TRBJ1-6
CAWSGPIPYEQYF	TGTGCCTGGAGTGGACCCATCCCCTACGAGCAGTACTTC	few	.	TRBV30	TRBJ2-7
CASSQVLVGRNNQPQHF	TGTGCCAGCAGCCAAGTTTTGGTGGGACGGAACAATCAGCCCCAGCATTTT	.	.	TRBV3-1/TRBV3-2	TRBJ1-5
CASSVNPQGATNEKLFF	TGTGCCAGCAGCGTAAATCCACAGGGGGCAACTAATGAAAAACTGTTTTTT	.	TRBD1	TRBV9	TRBJ1-4
CASSENRGFQETQYF	TGTGCCAGCAGTGAGAATAGGGGGTTCCAAGAGACCCAGTACTTC	.	.	TRBV6-1	TRBJ2-5
CASSVGQGEGNTEAFF	TGTGCCAGCAGCGTAGGCCAGGGGGAGGGGAACACTGAAGCTTTCTTT	.	TRBD1	TRBV9	TRBJ1-1
CASSQEKVGDRGMNEQFF	TGCGCCAGCAGCCAAGAGAAGGTGGGGGACAGGGGGATGAATGAGCAGTTCTTC	.	TRBD1	TRBV4-1	TRBJ2-1
CASSTDTDTQYF	TGTGCCAGCAGTACGGACACAGATACGCAGTATTTT	.	.	TRBV2	TRBJ2-3
CASSDSSNYGYTF	TGTGCCAGCTCGGACTCGAGTAACTATGGCTACACCTTC	.	.	TRBV18	TRBJ1-2
CASSALTGVASGYTF	TGTGCCAGCAGCGCCTTGACAGGGGTAGCCTCTGGCTACACCTTC	.	TRBD1	TRBV5-6	TRBJ1-2
CASSTGQVAQPQHF	TGTGCCAGCTCAACCGGACAGGTGGCACAGCCCCAGCATTTT	.	TRBD1	TRBV18	TRBJ1-5
CASSYSIQYNEQFF	TGTGCCAGCAGTTACTCGATCCAGTACAATGAGCAGTTCTTC	.	.	TRBV6-5	TRBJ2-1
CASSRSPLGGAITGELFF	TGTGCCAGCAGCCGGTCCCCGCTTGGGGGGGCAATAACCGGGGAGCTGTTTTTT	.	.	TRBV7-2	TRBJ2-2
CASRKDRTGPYEQYF	TGTGCCAGCAGAAAAGATAGGACAGGACCCTACGAGCAGTACTTC	.	TRBD1	TRBV5-4	TRBJ2-7
CASSYSVTGAGEAFF	TGTGCCAGCAGTTACTCGGTTACCGGGGCAGGGGAAGCTTTCTTT	.	.	TRBV6-5	TRBJ1-1
CASSRSTGTSGTSSYNEQFF	TGTGCCAGCAGCCGCTCTACCGGGACTAGCGGAACCAGCTCCTACAATGAGCAGTTCTTC	.	TRBD2	TRBV3-1/TRBV3-2	TRBJ2-1
CASSRIRSTQDTQYF	TGTGCCAGCAGTCGCATAAGGTCCACCCAAGATACGCAGTATTTT	.	.	TRBV28	TRBJ2-3
CASSPVAPTGELFF	TGTGCCAGCAGCCCCGTAGCACCCACCGGGGAGCTGTTTTTT	.	.	TRBV4-2	TRBJ2-2
CASSPIRQDFYSGANVLTF	TGTGCCAGCAGTCCCATCCGACAGGATTTCTACTCTGGGGCCAACGTCCTGACTTTC	.	.	TRBV6-2/TRBV6-3	TRBJ2-6
CASSEGQPLANYGYTF	TGTGCCAGCAGTGAGGGACAGCCATTAGCTAACTATGGCTACACCTTC	.	TRBD1	TRBV6-1	TRBJ1-2
CASSPTGSWSTGELFF	TGTGCCAGCAGCCCAACAGGGTCTTGGAGCACCGGGGAGCTGTTTTTT	once	.	TRBV7-2	TRBJ2-2
CAIQAFRDGSYEQYF	TGTGCCATCCAAGCATTCCGGGACGGATCCTACGAGCAGTACTTC	.	.	TRBV10-3	TRBJ2-7
CASSRTRISTDTQYF	TGTGCCAGCAGTCGTACTAGGATAAGCACAGATACGCAGTATTTT	.	.	TRBV7-2	TRBJ2-3
CASRQGEGQGFYEQYF	TGCGCCAGCAGACAAGGGGAGGGACAGGGATTTTACGAGCAGTACTTC	.	TRBD1	TRBV5-1	TRBJ2-7